Shown below are 20 T cell receptor beta chains from a single sample sequenced in a study of cytomegalovirus exposure and HLA in healthy donors. Use of 60 Vbeta and 13 Jbeta primers characterized the PCR. Only in-frame clones appear in the TCRdb table, and some are missing; sequencing was by immunoSEQ multiplex PCR. The listing contains about 59,000 clones. Sequences were obtained from PBMCs. The receptors were sampled from a man aged 25 to 40 in good health and CMV-seropositive.

This sequence joins TRBV19 and TRBJ1-2; 8 nucleotides align to TRBD1. Germline-derived CDR1 and CDR2 are LNHDA and SQIVND (reference sequence). CDR3 length equals 15 residues. The ends lost 4 bases at V and 3 bases at J; junction bases unmatched: 7. The CDR3 protein is CASSTPGQAYYGYTF. The CDR3 nucleotides are TGTGCCAGTAGTACCCCGGGACAGGCGTACTATGGCTACACCTTC.

This rearrangement joins TRBV12-2 to TRBJ2-5; the DNA was not compared with TRBD1, the D call given in the table. TRBV12-2 is labeled a pseudogene. The CDR3 loop spans 13 amino acids. The CDR3 DNA reads as TGTGCAAGTCGCTTAGGGGACAGGGAGACCCAGTACTTC. Residues: CASRLGDRETQYF.

V is TRBV27 and J is TRBJ1-5; 9 nucleotides align to TRBD1. This CDR3 spans 17 amino acids. Germline V gene sequence: CDR1 MNHEY, CDR2 SMNVEV (reference sequence). Trimming at V came to 6 bases and at J to 0 bases, leaving 9 bases not matched to a gene. Here the CDR3 DNA reads TGTGCCAGCAGCCCAACAGGGGGCCGGATTAGCAATCAGCCCCAGCATTTT. It translates to CASSPTGGRISNQPQHF.

This chain uses TRBV28 with TRBJ2-2; D may be TRBD2 (5 bases). V was cut by 8 bases and J by 4 bases, with 8 bases left in between. The CDR3 extends over 12 amino acids. Per the germline V gene, CDR1 is MDHEN and CDR2 is SYDVKM. CDR3 in amino acids: CASQSGTGELFF. The CDR3 bases are TGTGCCAGCCAAAGCGGCACCGGGGAGCTGTTTTTT.

The genes are TRBV18 and TRBJ1-6; no firm D call. The germline CDR1 and CDR2 sequences are KGHSH and LQKENI. The CDR3 covers 14 residues. Trimming left V 3 bases short and J 4 bases short, with 7 bases between. DNA for the CDR3: TGTGCCAGCTCACCTGGGCAGTATAATTCACCCCTCCACTTT. As protein: CASSPGQYNSPLHF.

The CDR3 nucleotides read TGCAGCGTTGAAGATCTTTTGGGGACTAGCGGTGGTATTGAGCAGTTCTTC. Its translation: CSVEDLLGTSGGIEQFF. The chain combines TRBV29-1 with TRBJ2-1; 11 nucleotides line up with TRBD2. The CDR3 is made up of 17 amino acids. With V trimmed by 0 bases and J by 9 bases, 13 bases remained unmatched. The V gene's germline CDR1 is SQVTM and CDR2 ANQGSEA.

This chain uses TRBV4-2 with TRBJ2-7; 13 bases agree with TRBD2. Germline CDR1 reads LGHNA; CDR2 reads YNFKEQ. The CDR3 loop spans 15 amino acids. V lost 1 base, J lost 4 bases, and 1 base stayed unmatched. The CDR3 DNA reads as TGTGCCAGCAGCCAAGGGACTAGCGGGAGATACGAGCAGTACTTC. It specifies CASSQGTSGRYEQYF.

The chain carries TRBV6-1 and TRBJ2-7; no clear D gene. CDR3 length: 16 residues. Trimming pared 2 bases from V and 4 bases from J, leaving 18 bases between. Germline V gene data show CDR1 as MNHNS and CDR2 as SASEGT. The CDR3 bases are TGTGCCAGCAGTGAACCCATCGTTGGGCCTCCGTACGAGCAGTACTTC. This translates into CASSEPIVGPPYEQYF.

The J gene is TRBJ2-1, the V gene TRBV7-6, with a tentative D call TRBD2 (5 bases). Germline lookup yields CDR1 SGHVS and CDR2 FNYEAQ. This CDR3 contains 12 residues. V dropped 5 bases and J dropped 10 bases, with 12 bases sitting between them. The CDR3 spells CASSRTEGEQFF. The CDR3 DNA follows: TGTGCCAGCAGCCGGACTGAAGGGGAGCAGTTCTTC. The full variable domain, its missing parts supplied by reference TRBV7-6 and TRBJ2-1, is GAGVSQSPRYKVTKRGQDVALRCDPISGHVSLYWYRQALGQGPEFLTYFNYEAQQDKSGLPNDRFSAERPEGSISTLTIQRTEQRDSAMYRCASSRTEGEQFFGPGTRLTVL.

This chain links TRBV11-2 with TRBJ1-2; TRBD1 is a possible D gene (5 bases). With 5 bases removed from V and 3 bases from J, the gap between germline ends came to 10 bases. The CDR3 sequence is 13 residues long. Germline V gene lookup returns CDR1 SGHAT and CDR2 FQNNGV. CDR3 coding DNA: TGTGCCAGCAGCCCCAGGGAGGACTATGGCTACACCTTC. Translated: CASSPREDYGYTF.

Of note for this clone: The junction does not match germline at one end; this may be a read error. The rearrangement links TRBV5-1 to TRBJ2-5, with 7 bases aligning to TRBD1. Per germline, CDR1 SGHRS and CDR2 YFSETQ. This CDR3 comprises 14 residues. CDR3 sequence (DNA): TGCGCCAGCAGAGTATACAGGGGTGGAGAGTCCCAGTACTTC. Translated, it gives CASRVYRGGESQYF.

In the case of this clone: One end of the junction fails to match germline, which may point to a read error. The chain recombines TRBV5-6 with TRBJ2-1; D not resolved. The CDR3 totals 15 residues. Germline assignment: CDR1 SGHDT and CDR2 YYEEEE. CDR3 DNA: TGTGCCAGCAGCTTGGCCCTAAGCTCCGACAATGAGCAGTTCTTC. This translates into CASSLALSSDNEQFF.

The V and J genes are TRBV6-5 and TRBJ1-2; D gene uncertain. The CDR3 is made up of 15 amino acids. V dropped 0 bases and J dropped 1 base, with 9 bases sitting between them. Germline CDR1 reads MNHEY; CDR2 reads SVGAGI. The CDR3 DNA reads TGTGCCAGCAGTTACTCTCTCTCCAGTAACTATGGCTACACCTTC. Translating it yields CASSYSLSSNYGYTF.

V usage is TRBV6-5 and J usage is TRBJ1-2; weak D call: TRBD1 (6 bases). Between the trimmed V and J ends, which lost 0 bases and 6 bases, there was a span of 11 bases. The CDR3 spans 14 residues. Germline CDR1 reads MNHEY; CDR2 reads SVGAGI. The CDR3 DNA is TGTGCCAGCAGTTACTCCAGGGGAGTGGATGGCTACACCTTC. It is translated as CASSYSRGVDGYTF.

The chain has TRBV5-1 and TRBJ1-2; D unclear. CDR1 is SGHRS, CDR2 YFSETQ, per germline. The V and J ends lost 4 bases and 5 bases respectively, with 15 bases between them. This CDR3 has 14 amino acids. CDR3: CASSAVGEGYGYTF. Here the CDR3 DNA reads TGCGCCAGCAGCGCGGTCGGGGAAGGTTATGGCTACACCTTC.

As for this clone: Relative to the germline gene, one junction end is altered; a read error may explain this. The gene calls are TRBV19 and TRBJ2-7, with D possibly being TRBD1 (6 bases). From germline, CDR1 is LNHDA and CDR2 SQIVND (reference sequence). The CDR3 loop spans 14 amino acids. Here the CDR3 reads CATSIQGSSYEQYF. CDR3 coding DNA: TGTGCCACTAGTATACAGGGAAGCTCCTACGAGCAGTACTTC.

The rearrangement links TRBV4-2 to TRBJ2-7; D is ambiguous. The CDR3 runs 14 residues. With 1 base removed from V and 3 bases from J, the gap between germline ends came to 10 bases. The germline V gene has CDR1 LGHNA and CDR2 YNFKEQ. The CDR3 region has the DNA TGTGCCAGCAGCCAAGTGTTGGAGAACTACGAGCAGTACTTC. This codes for CASSQVLENYEQYF.

This chain uses TRBV4-1 with TRBJ2-3, with TRBD2 matching over 7 bases. There are 17 residues in the CDR3. CDR1 MGHRA and CDR2 YSYEKL come from the germline V gene. Losses at the gene ends were 0 bases for V and 0 bases for J; bases not matched to a gene: 6. The CDR3 reads CASSQDRGGASTDTQYF. In nucleotides, the CDR3 is TGCGCCAGCAGCCAAGATCGCGGGGGTGCTAGCACAGATACGCAGTATTTT.

The chain carries TRBV30 and TRBJ1-4; unclear D gene. CDR3 length equals 11 residues. The germline CDR1 and CDR2 sequences are GTSNPN and SVGIG (reference sequence). Trimming took off 2 bases at V and 10 bases at J, with 8 bases between the two ends. CDR3 DNA: TGTGCCTGGAGTAATGGGAGAAAACTGTTTTTT. It translates to CAWSNGRKLFF. The variable domain in full, completed from reference TRBV30 and TRBJ1-4, reads SQTIHQWPATLVQPVGSPLSLECTVEGTSNPNLYWYRQAAGRGLQLLFYSVGIGQISSEVPQNLSASRPQDRQFILSSKKLLLSDSGFYLCAWSNGRKLFFGSGTQLSVL.

The chain combines TRBV10-2 with TRBJ1-1, with D perhaps matching TRBD1 (6 bases). Germline V gives CDR1 WSHSY, CDR2 SAAADI. V dropped 6 bases and J dropped 1 base, with 12 bases sitting between them. CDR3 length: 14 amino acids. The CDR3 region has the DNA TGCGCCAGCAGCCCCGGACAGACGAACACTGAAGCTTTCTTT. It translates to CASSPGQTNTEAFF.